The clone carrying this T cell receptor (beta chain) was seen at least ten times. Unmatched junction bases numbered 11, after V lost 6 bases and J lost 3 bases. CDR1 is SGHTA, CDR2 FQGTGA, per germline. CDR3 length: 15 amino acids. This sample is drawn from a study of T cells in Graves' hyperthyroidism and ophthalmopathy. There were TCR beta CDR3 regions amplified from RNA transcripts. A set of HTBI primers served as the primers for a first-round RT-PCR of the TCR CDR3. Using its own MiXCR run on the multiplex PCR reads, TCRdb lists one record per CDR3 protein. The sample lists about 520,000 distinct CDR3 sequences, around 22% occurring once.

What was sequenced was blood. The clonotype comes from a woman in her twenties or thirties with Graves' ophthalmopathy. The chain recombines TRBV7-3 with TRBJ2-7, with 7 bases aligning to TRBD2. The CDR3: CASSYSGRGIYEQYF. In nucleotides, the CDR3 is TGTGCCAGCAGTTACTCAGGGAGGGGTATCTACGAGCAGTACTTC.